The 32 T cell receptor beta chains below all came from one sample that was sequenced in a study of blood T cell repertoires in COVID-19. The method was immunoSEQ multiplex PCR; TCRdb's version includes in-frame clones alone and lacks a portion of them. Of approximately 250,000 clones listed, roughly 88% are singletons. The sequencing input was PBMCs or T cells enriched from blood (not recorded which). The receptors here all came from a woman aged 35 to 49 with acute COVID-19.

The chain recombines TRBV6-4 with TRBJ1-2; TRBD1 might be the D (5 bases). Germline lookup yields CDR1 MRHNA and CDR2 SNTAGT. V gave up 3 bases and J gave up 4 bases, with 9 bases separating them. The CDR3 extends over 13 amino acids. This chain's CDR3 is CASSDGGGYGYTF. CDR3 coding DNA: TGTGCCAGCAGTGATGGGGGAGGCTATGGCTACACCTTC.

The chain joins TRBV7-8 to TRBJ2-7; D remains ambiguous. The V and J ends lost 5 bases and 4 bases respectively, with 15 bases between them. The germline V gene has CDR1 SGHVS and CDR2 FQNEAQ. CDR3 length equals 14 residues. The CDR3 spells CASSPGLDMYEQYF. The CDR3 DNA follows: TGTGCCAGCAGCCCTGGCCTCGACATGTACGAGCAGTACTTC.

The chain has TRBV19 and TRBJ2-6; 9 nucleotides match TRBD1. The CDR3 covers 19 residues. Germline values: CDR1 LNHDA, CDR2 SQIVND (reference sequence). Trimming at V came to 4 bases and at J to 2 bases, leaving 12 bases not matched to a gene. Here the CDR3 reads CASSTARGQGLTGANVLTF. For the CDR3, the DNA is TGTGCCAGTAGTACAGCGAGAGGACAGGGGCTAACTGGGGCCAACGTCCTGACTTTC.

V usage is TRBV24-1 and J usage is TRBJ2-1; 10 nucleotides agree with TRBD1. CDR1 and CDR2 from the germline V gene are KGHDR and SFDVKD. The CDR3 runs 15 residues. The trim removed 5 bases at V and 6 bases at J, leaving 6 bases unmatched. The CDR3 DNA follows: TGTGCCACCAGTGCCGACAGGGGGCTTTTCAATGAGCAGTTCTTC. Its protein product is CATSADRGLFNEQFF.

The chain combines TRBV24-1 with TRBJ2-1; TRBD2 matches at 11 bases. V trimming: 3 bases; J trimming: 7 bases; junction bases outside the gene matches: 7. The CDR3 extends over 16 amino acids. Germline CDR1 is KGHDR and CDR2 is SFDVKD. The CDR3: CATSDPSSGGGNEQFF. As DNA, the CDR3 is TGTGCCACCAGTGATCCGAGTAGCGGGGGGGGGAATGAGCAGTTCTTC.

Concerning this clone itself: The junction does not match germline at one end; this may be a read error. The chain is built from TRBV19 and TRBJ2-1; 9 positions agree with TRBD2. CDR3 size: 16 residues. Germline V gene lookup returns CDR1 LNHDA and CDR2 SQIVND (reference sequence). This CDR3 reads CASSIDLAGYYNEQFF. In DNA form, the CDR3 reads TGTGCCAGTAGCATAGATCTAGCGGGATACTACAATGAGCAGTTCTTC. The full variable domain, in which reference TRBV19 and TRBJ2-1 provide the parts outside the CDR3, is DGGITQSPKYLFRKEGQNVTLSCEQNLNHDAMYWYRQDPGQGLRLIYYSQIVNDFQKGDIAEGYSVSREKKESFPLTVTSAQKNPTAFYLCASSIDLAGYYNEQFFGPGTRLTVL.

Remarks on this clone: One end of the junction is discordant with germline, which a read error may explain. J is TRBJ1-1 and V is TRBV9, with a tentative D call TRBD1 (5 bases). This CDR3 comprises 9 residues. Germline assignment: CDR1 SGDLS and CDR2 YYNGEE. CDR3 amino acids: CASRADRVF. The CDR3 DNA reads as TGTGCCAGCAGAGCCGACAGAGTCTTT.

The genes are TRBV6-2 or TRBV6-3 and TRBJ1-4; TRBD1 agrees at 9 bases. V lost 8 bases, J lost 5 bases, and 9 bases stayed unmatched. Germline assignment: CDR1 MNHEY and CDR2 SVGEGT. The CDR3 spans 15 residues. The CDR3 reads CASGFSGTGNEKLFF. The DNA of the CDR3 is TGTGCCAGCGGTTTTTCCGGGACAGGGAATGAAAAACTGTTTTTT.

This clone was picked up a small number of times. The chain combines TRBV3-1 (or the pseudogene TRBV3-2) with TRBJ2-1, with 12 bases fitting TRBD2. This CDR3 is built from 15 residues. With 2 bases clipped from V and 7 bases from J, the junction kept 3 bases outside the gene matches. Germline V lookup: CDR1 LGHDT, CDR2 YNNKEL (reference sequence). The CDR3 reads CASSQLAGGSNEQFF. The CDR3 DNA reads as TGTGCCAGCAGCCAACTAGCGGGGGGGTCTAATGAGCAGTTCTTC.

CDR3 DNA sequence: TGTGCCAGCTCACCAATGACTAGCGGGGCCACAGATACGCAGTATTTT. It is translated as CASSPMTSGATDTQYF. The chain couples TRBV18 to TRBJ2-3; 11 bases map to TRBD2. Germline values: CDR1 KGHSH, CDR2 LQKENI. J was trimmed by 2 bases and V by 2 bases; bases with no gene match: 3. The CDR3 contains 16 residues.

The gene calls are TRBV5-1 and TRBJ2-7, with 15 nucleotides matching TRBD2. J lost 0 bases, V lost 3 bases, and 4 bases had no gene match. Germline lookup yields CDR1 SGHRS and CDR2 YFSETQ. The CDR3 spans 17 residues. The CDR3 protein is CASSSGLAGGHSYEQYV. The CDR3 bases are TGCGCCAGCAGCTCCGGACTAGCGGGAGGGCACTCCTACGAGCAGTACGTC.

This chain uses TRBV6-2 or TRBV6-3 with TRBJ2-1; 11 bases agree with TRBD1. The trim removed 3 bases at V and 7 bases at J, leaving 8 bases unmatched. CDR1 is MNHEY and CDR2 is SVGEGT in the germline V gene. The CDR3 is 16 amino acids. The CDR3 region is CASSYTGTGGKNEQFF. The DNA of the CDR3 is TGTGCCAGCAGTTATACAGGGACAGGGGGTAAGAATGAGCAGTTCTTC.

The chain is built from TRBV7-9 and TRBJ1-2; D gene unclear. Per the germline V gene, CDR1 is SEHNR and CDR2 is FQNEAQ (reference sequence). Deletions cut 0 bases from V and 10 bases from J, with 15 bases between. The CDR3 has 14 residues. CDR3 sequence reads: CASSLASWQANYTF. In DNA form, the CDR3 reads TGTGCCAGCAGCTTAGCGTCGTGGCAGGCCAACTACACCTTC.

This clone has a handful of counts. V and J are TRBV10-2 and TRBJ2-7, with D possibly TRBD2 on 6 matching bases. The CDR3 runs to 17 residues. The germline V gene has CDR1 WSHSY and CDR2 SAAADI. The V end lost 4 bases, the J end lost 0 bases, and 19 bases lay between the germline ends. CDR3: CASSGGGTQNSSYEQYV. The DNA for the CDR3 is TGCGCCAGCAGTGGAGGAGGGACGCAAAATAGCTCCTACGAGCAGTACGTC.

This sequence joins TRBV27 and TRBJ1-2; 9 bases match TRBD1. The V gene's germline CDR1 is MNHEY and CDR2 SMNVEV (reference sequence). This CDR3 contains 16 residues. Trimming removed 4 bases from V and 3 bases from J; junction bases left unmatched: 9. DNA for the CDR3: TGTGCCAGCAGTTCACCCACCGGGACAGGGTACTATGGCTACACCTTC. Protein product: CASSSPTGTGYYGYTF.

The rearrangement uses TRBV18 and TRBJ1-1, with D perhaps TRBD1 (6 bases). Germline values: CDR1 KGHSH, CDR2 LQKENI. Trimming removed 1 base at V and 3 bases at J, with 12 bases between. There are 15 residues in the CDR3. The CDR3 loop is CASSPRAGEHTEAFF. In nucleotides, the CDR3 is TGTGCCAGCTCACCACGGGCAGGGGAACACACTGAAGCTTTCTTT.

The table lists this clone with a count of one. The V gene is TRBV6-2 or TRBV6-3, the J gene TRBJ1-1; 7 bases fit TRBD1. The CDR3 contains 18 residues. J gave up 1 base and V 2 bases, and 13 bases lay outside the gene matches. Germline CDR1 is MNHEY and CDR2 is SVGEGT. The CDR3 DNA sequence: TGTGCCAGCAGTTACGGAGGACAGGCATTAGCTTGGAACACTGAAGCTTTCTTT. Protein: CASSYGGQALAWNTEAFF.

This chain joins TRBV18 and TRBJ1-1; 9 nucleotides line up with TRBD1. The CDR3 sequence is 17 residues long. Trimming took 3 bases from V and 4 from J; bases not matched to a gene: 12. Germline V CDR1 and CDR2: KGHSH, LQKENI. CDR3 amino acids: CASSPGTGKETGTEAFF. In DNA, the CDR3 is TGTGCCAGCTCACCCGGGACAGGGAAAGAGACGGGCACTGAAGCTTTCTTT.

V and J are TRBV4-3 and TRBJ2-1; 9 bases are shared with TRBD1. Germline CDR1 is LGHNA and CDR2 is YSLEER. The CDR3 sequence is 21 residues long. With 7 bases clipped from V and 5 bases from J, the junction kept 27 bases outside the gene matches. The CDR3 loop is CASTDGQSETGGTVWHNEQFF. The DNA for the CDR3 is TGCGCCAGCACCGATGGCCAATCCGAGACAGGGGGAACGGTATGGCACAATGAGCAGTTCTTC.

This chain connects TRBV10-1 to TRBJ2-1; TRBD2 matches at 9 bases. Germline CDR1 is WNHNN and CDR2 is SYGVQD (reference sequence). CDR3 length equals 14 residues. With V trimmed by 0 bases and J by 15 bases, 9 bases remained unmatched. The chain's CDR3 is CASSESRIAGVTFF. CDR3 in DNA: TGCGCCAGCAGTGAGTCGAGGATAGCGGGGGTTACGTTCTTC.

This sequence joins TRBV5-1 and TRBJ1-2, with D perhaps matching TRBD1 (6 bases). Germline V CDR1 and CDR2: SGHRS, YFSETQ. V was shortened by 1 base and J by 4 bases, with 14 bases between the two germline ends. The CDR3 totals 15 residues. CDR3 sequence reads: CASSLMGGQSYGYTF. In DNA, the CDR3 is TGCGCCAGCAGCTTGATGGGCGGACAGTCCTATGGCTACACCTTC. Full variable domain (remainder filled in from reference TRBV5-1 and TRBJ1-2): KAGVTQTPRYLIKTRGQQVTLSCSPISGHRSVSWYQQTPGQGLQFLFEYFSETQRNKGNFPGRFSGRQFSNSRSEMNVSTLELGDSALYLCASSLMGGQSYGYTFGSGTRLTVV.

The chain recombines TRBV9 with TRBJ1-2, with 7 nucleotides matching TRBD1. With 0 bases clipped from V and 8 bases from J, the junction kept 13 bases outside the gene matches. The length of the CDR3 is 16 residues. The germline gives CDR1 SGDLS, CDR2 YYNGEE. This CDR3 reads CASSVGPLGQLSGYTF. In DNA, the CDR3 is TGTGCCAGCAGCGTAGGGCCCCTGGGACAGCTAAGCGGCTACACCTTC.

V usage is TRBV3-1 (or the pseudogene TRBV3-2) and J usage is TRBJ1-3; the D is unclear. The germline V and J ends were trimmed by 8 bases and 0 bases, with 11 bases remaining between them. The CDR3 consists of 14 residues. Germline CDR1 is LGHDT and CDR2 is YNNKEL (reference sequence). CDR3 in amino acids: CASANRYSGNTIYF. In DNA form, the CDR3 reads TGTGCCAGCGCCAACAGATACTCTGGAAACACCATATATTTT.

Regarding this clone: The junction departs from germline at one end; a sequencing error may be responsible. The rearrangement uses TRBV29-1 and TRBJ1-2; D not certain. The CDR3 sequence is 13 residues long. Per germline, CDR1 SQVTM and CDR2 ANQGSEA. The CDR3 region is CSVGGDINYGYTF. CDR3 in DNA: TGCAGCGTGGGAGGAGACATAAACTACGGCTACACCTTC.

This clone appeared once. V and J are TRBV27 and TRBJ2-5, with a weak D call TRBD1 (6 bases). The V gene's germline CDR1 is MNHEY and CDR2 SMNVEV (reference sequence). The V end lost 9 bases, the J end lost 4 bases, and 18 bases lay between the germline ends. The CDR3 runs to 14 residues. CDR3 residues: CASRNTGSGETQYF. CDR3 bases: TGTGCCAGTAGAAATACAGGGTCCGGAGAGACCCAGTACTTC.

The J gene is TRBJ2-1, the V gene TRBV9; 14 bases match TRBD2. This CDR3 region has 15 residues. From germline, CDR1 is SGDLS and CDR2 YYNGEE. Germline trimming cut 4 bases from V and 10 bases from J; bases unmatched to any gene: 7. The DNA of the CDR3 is TGTGCCAGCAGCCCCCAGGGACTAGCGGGAGAGGAGCAGTTCTTC. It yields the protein CASSPQGLAGEEQFF.

This chain's CDR3 is CASSLLAGGSTGELFF. The CDR3 nucleotides read TGTGCCAGCAGCTTGTTGGCGGGAGGAAGCACCGGGGAGCTGTTTTTT. The chain is built from TRBV11-2 and TRBJ2-2; 8 bases fit TRBD2. Looked up from germline, CDR1 is SGHAT and CDR2 is FQNNGV. The CDR3 runs to 16 residues. Trimming at V came to 3 bases and at J to 4 bases, leaving 7 bases not matched to a gene.

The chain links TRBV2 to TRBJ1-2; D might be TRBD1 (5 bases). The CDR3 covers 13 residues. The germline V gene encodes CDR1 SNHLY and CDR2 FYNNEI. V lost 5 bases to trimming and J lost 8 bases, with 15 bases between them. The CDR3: CASSSGGVWGYTF. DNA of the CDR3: TGTGCCAGCAGTTCTGGAGGGGTGTGGGGCTACACCTTC.

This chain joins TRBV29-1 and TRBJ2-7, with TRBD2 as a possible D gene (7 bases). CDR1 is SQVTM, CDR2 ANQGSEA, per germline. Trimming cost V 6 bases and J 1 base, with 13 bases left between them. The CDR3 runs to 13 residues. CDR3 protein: CSVEGGESYEQYF. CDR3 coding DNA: TGCAGCGTAGAGGGGGGGGAATCCTACGAGCAGTACTTC.

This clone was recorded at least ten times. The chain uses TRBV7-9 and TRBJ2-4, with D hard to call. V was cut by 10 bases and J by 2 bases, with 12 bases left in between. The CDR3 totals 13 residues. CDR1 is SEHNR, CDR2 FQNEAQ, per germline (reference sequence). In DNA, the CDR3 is TGTGCCATTTACGAGGCTACCAAAAACATTCAGTACTTC. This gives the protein CAIYEATKNIQYF.

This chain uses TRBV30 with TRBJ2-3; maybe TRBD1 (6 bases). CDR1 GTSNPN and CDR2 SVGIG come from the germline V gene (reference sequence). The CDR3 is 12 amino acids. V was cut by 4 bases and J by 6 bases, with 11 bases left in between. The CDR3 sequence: CAWNRVGDTQYF. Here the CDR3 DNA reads TGTGCCTGGAACAGGGTGGGCGATACGCAGTATTTT.

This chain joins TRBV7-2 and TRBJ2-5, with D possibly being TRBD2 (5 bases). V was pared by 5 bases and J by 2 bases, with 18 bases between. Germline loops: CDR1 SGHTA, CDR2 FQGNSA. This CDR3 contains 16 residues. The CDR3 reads CASSLNHPGKQETQYF. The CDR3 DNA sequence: TGTGCCAGCAGCCTTAATCATCCGGGAAAGCAAGAGACCCAGTACTTC.